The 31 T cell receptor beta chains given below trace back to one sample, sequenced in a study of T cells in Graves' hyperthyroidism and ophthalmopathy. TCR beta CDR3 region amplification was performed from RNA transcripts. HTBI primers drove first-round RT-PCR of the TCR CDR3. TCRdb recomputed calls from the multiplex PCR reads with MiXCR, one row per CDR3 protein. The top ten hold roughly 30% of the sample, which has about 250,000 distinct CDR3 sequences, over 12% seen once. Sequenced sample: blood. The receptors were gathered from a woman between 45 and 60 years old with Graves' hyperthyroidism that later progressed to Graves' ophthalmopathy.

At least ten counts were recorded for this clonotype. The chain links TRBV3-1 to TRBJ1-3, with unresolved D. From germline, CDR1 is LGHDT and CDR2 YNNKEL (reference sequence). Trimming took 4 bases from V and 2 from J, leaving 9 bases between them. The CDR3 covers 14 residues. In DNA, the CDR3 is TGTGCCAGCAGCCCCACGAGCCCTGGAAACACCATATATTTT. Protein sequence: CASSPTSPGNTIYF.

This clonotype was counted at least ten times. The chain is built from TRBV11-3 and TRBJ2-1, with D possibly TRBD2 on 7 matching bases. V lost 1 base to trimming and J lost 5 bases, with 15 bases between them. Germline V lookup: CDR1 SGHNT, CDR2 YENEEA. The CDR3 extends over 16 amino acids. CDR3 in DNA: TGTGCCAGCAGCTTAGGGCTTACAGGGAGGGACAATGAGCAGTTCTTC. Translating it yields CASSLGLTGRDNEQFF.

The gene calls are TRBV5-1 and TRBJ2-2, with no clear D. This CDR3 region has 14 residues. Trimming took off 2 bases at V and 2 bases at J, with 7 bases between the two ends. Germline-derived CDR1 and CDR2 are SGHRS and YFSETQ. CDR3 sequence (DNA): TGCGCCAGCAGCTTTGGCCCTAACACCGGGGAGCTGTTTTTT. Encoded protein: CASSFGPNTGELFF.

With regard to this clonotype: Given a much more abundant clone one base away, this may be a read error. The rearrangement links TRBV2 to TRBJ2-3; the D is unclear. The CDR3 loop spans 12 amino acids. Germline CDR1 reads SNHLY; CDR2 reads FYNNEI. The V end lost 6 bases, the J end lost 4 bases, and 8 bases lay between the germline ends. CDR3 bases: TGTGCCAGCAGCGACACTTCAGATACGCAGTATTTT. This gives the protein CASSDTSDTQYF.

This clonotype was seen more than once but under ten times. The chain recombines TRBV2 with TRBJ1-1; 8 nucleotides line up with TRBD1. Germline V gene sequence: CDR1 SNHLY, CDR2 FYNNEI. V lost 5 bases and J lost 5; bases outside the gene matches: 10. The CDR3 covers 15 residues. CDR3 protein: CASSHRDRRETEAFF. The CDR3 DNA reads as TGTGCCAGCAGTCACCGGGACAGGAGAGAGACTGAAGCTTTCTTT.

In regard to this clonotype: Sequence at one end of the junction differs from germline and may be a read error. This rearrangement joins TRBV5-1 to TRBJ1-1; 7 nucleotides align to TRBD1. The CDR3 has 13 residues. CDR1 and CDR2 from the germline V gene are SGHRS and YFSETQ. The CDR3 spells CASNQGGYTEAFF. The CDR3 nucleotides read TGTGCCAGTAACCAGGGGGGTTACACTGAAGCTTTCTTT.

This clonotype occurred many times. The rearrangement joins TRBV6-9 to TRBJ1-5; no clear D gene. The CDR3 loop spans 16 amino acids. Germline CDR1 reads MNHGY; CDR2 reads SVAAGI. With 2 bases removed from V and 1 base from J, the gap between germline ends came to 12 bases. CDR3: CASSYGIRVSNQPQHF. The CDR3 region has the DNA TGTGCCAGCAGTTATGGCATAAGAGTAAGCAATCAGCCCCAGCATTTT.

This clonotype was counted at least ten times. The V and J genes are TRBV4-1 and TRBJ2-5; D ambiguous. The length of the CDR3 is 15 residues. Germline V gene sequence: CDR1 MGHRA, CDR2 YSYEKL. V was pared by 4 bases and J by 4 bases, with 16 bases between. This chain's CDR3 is CASSPGVADGETQYF. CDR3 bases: TGCGCCAGCAGCCCAGGAGTGGCGGACGGAGAGACCCAGTACTTC.

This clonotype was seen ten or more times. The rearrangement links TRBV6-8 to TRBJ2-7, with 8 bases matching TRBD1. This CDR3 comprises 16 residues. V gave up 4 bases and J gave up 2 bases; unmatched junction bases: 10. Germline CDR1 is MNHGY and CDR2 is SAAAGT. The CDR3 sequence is CASSSARDRTTYEQYF. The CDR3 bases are TGTGCCAGCAGTTCGGCCCGGGACAGGACCACCTACGAGCAGTACTTC.

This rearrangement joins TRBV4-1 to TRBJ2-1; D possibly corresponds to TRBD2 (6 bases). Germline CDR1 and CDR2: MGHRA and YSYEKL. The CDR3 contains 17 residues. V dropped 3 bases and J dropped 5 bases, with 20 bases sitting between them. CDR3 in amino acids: CASSQGTFTTPHNEQFF. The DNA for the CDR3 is TGCGCCAGCAGCCAGGGGACTTTCACCACCCCCCACAATGAGCAGTTCTTC.

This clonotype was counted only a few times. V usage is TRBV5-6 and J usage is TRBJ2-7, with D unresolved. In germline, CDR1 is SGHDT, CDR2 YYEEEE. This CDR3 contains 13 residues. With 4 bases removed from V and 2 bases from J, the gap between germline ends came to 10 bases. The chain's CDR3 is CASSPGSTYEQYF. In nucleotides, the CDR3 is TGTGCCAGCAGCCCCGGCAGCACCTACGAGCAGTACTTC.

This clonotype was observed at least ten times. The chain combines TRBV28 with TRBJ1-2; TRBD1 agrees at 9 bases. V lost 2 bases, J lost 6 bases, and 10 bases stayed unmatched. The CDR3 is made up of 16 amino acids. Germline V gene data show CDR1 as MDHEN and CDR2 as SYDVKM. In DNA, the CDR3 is TGTGCCAGCAGTTTAGGTGGGACAGGGTCCCTGGATGGCTACACCTTC. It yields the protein CASSLGGTGSLDGYTF.

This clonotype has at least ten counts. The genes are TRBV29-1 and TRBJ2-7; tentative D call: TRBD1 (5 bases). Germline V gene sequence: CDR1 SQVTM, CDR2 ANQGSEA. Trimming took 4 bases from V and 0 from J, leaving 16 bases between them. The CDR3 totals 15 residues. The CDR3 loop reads CSVGRGTSSSYEQYF. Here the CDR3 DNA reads TGCAGCGTTGGAAGGGGCACATCCAGCTCCTACGAGCAGTACTTC.

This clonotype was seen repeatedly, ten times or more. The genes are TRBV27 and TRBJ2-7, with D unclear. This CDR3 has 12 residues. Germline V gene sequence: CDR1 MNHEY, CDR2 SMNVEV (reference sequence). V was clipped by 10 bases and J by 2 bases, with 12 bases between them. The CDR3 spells CATEDVPYEQYF. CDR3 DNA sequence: TGTGCCACCGAGGACGTGCCCTACGAGCAGTACTTC.

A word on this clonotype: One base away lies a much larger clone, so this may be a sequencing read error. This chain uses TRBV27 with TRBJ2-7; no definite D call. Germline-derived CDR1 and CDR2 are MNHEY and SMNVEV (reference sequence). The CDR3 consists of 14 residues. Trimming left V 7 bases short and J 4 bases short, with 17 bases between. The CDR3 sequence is CASTGVRGRYEQYF. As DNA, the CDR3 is TGTGCCAGCACGGGTGTTCGAGGCCGGTACGAGCAGTACTTC.

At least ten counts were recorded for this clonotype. This CDR3 reads CASILGRVDEQYF. CDR3 DNA: TGTGCCAGCATCTTGGGCAGGGTAGACGAGCAGTACTTC. The chain recombines TRBV6-1 with TRBJ2-7; TRBD1 might be the D (5 bases). Trimming removed 7 bases at V and 5 bases at J, with 15 bases between. The CDR3 extends over 13 amino acids. Germline CDR1 reads MNHNS; CDR2 reads SASEGT.

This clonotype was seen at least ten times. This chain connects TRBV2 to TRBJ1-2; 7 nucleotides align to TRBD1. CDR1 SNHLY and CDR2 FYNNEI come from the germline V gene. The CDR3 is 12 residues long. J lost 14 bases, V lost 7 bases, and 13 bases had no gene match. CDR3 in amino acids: CASIPGQPLGTF. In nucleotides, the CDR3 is TGTGCCAGCATCCCGGGACAGCCCTTGGGTACCTTC.

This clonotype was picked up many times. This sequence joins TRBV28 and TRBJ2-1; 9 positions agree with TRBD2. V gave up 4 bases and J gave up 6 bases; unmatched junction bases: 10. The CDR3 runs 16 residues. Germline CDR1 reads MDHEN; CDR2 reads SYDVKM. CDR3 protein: CASSSSGLARGNEQFF. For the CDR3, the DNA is TGTGCCAGCAGTTCCTCCGGACTAGCGAGAGGCAATGAGCAGTTCTTC.

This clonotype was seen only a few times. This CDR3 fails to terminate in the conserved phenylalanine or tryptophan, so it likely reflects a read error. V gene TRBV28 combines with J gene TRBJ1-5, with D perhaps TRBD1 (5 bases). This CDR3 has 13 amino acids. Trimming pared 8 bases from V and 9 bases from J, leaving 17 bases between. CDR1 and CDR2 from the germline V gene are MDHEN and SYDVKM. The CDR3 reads CASRGGYSGPQHL. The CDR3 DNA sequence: TGTGCCAGCCGTGGGGGGTATAGTGGGCCCCAGCATCTT.

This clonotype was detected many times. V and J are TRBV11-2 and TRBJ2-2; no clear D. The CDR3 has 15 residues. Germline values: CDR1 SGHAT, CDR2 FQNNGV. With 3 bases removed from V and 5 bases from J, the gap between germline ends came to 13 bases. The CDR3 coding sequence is TGTGCCAGCAGCTTTTTACCATCTGGGACCGGGGAGCTGTTTTTT. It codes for CASSFLPSGTGELFF.

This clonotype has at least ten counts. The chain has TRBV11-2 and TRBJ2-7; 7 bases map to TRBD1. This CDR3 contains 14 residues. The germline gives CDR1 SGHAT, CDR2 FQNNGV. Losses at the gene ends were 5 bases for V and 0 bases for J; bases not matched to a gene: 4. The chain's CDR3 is CASSRDSSSYEQYF. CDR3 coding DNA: TGTGCCAGCAGCAGGGACAGCTCCTCCTACGAGCAGTACTTC.

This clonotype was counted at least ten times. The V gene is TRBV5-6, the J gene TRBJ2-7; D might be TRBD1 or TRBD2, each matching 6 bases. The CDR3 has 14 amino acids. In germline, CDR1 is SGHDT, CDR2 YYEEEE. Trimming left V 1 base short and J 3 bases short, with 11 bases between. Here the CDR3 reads CASSLWGAIYEQYF. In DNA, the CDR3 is TGTGCCAGCAGCTTGTGGGGGGCAATCTACGAGCAGTACTTC.

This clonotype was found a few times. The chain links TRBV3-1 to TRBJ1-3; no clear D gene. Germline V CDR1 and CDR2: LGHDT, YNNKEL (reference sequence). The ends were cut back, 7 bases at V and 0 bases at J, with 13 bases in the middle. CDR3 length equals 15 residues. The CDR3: CASTGEGISGNTIYF. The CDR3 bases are TGTGCCAGCACCGGAGAGGGTATCTCTGGAAACACCATATATTTT.

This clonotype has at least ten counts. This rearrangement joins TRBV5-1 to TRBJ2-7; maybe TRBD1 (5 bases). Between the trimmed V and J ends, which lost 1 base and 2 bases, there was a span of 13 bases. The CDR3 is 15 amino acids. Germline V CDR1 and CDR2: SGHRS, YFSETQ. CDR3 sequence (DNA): TGCGCCAGCAGCTTGAGGTCAGGGCAGACCTACGAGCAGTACTTC. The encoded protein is CASSLRSGQTYEQYF.

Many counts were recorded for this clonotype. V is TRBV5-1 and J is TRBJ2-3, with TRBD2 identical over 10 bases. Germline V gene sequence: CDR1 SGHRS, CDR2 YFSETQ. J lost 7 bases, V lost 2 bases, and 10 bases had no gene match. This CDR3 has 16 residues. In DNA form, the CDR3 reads TGCGCCAGCAGCTTAGAGTCTAGCGGGAGTCTGCATACGCAGTATTTT. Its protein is CASSLESSGSLHTQYF. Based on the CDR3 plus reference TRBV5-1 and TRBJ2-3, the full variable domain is KAGVTQTPRYLIKTRGQQVTLSCSPISGHRSVSWYQQTPGQGLQFLFEYFSETQRNKGNFPGRFSGRQFSNSRSEMNVSTLELGDSALYLCASSLESSGSLHTQYFGPGTRLTVL.

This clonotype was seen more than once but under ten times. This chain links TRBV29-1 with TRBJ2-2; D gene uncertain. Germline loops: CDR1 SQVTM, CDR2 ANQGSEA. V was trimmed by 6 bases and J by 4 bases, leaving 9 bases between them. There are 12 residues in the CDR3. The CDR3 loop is CSVTAPTGELFF. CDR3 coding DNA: TGCAGCGTCACTGCTCCCACCGGGGAGCTGTTTTTT.

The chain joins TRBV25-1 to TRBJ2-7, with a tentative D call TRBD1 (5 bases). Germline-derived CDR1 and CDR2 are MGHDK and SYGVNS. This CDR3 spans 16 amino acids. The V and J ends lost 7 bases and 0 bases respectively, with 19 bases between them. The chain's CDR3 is CASTQRPGPSSYEQYF. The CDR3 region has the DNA TGTGCCAGCACTCAAAGGCCAGGGCCCAGCTCCTACGAGCAGTACTTC.

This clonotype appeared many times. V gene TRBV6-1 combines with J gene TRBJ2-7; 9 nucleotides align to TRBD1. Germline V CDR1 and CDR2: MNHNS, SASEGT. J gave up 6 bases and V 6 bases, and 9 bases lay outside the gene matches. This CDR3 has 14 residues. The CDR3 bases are TGTGCCAGCAGGAGGCTGACAGGGGGGGGCGAGCAGTACTTC. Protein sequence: CASRRLTGGGEQYF.

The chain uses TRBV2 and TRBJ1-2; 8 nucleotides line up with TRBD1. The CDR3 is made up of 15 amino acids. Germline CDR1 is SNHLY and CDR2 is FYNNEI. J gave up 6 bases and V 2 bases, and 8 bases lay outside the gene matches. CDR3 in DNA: TGTGCCAGCAGTGAAAGTAGGACAGGGAGGGATGGCTACACCTTC. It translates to CASSESRTGRDGYTF.

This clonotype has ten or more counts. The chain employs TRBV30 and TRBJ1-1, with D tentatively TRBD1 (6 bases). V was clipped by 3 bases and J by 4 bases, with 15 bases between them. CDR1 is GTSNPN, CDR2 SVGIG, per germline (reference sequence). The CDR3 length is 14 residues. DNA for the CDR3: TGTGCCTGGAGCCTTACAGGGTTCCGCACTGAAGCTTTCTTT. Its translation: CAWSLTGFRTEAFF.

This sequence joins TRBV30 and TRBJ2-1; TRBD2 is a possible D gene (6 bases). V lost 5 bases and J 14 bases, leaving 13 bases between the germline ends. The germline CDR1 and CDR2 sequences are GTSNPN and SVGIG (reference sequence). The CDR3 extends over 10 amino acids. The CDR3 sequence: CAWAREQKFF. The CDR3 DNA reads TGTGCCTGGGCCCGGGAGCAAAAGTTCTTC.